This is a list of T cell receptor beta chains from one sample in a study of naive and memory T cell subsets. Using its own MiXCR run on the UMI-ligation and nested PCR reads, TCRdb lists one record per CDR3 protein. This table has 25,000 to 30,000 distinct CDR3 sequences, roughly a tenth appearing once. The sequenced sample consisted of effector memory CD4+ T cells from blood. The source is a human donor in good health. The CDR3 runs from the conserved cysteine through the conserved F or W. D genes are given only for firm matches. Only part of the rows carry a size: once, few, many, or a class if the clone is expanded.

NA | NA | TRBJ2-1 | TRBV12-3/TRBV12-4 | CASSPARVANEQFF | TGTGCCAGCAGTCCAGCCAGGGTCGCCAATGAGCAGTTCTTC
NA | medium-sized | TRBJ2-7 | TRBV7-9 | CASSLAPYSDRSYEQYF | TGTGCCAGCAGCTTAGCCCCATACTCAGACAGGTCCTACGAGCAGTACTTC
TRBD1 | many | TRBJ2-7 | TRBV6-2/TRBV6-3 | CASRRDTGQTSYEQYF | TGTGCCAGCAGGCGAGATACGGGACAGACCTCCTACGAGCAGTACTTC
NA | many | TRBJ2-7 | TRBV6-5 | CASSQGGVFSYEQYF | TGTGCCAGCAGTCAGGGGGGGGTTTTTTCCTACGAGCAGTACTTC
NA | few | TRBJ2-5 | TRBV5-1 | CASSPDSVAAKETQYF | TGCGCCAGCAGCCCAGACTCTGTCGCGGCCAAAGAGACCCAGTACTTC
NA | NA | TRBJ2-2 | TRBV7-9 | CASRSLVPTGELFF | TGTGCCAGCAGATCACTAGTTCCCACCGGGGAGCTGTTTTTT
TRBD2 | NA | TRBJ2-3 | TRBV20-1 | CSAGLGLAGGAGTQYF | TGCAGTGCTGGGCTCGGACTAGCGGGAGGTGCGGGGACGCAGTATTTT
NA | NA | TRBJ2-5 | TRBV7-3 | CASSPSGGLGRETQYF | TGTGCCAGCAGCCCATCTGGGGGACTCGGGAGAGAGACCCAGTACTTC
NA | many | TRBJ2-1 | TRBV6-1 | CASSEARTLRNEQFF | TGTGCCAGCAGTGAAGCGAGGACTCTACGCAATGAGCAGTTCTTC
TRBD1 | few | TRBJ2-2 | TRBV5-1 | CASTDWTGGYTGELFF | TGCGCCAGCACCGACTGGACAGGGGGCTACACCGGGGAGCTGTTTTTT
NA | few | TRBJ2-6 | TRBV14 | CASSRRSSGANVLTF | TGTGCCAGCAGCCGGAGGTCGTCTGGGGCCAACGTCCTGACTTTC
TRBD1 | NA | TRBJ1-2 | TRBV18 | CASSPVTGPSKDGYTF | TGTGCCAGCTCACCGGTGACAGGGCCAAGTAAGGATGGCTACACCTTC
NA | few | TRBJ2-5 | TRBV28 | CASSLGGAGTQYF | TGTGCCAGCAGTTTGGGGGGGGCAGGGACCCAGTACTTC
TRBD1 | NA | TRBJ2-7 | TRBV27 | CASKSHRGYEQYF | TGTGCCAGCAAGTCCCACAGGGGCTACGAGCAGTACTTC
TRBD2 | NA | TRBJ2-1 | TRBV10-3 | CAIGLAGNEQFF | TGTGCCATTGGACTAGCCGGCAATGAGCAGTTCTTC
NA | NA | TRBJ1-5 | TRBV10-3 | CAARAGEDQPQHF | TGTGCCGCCCGAGCGGGGGAGGATCAGCCCCAGCATTTT
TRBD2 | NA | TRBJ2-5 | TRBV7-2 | CASITGGTRGETQYF | TGTGCCAGCATCACCGGGGGGACTAGGGGGGAGACCCAGTACTTC
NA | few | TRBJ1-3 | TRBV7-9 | CASSRTLGSSDTIYF | TGTGCCAGCAGCCGAACCCTCGGGTCGAGTGACACCATATATTTT
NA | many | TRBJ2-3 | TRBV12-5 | CASGFSTSTDTQYF | TGTGCTAGTGGTTTTAGTACTAGCACAGATACGCAGTATTTT
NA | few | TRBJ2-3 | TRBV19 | CASSQTAHTQYF | TGTGCCAGTAGCCAGACTGCCCATACGCAGTATTTT
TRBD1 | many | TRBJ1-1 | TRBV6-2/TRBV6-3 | CASSYSIGTGWKTEAFF | TGTGCCAGCAGTTACTCGATAGGGACAGGGTGGAAGACTGAAGCTTTCTTT
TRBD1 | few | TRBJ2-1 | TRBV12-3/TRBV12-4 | CASRTWDRGRNEQFF | TGTGCCAGCAGGACCTGGGACAGGGGACGCAATGAGCAGTTCTTC
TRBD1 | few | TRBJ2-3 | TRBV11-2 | CASSLAQGITDTQYF | TGTGCCAGCAGCTTAGCACAGGGGATCACAGATACGCAGTATTTT
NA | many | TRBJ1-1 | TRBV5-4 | CASSFGLDTEAFF | TGTGCCAGCAGCTTTGGTTTGGACACTGAAGCTTTCTTT
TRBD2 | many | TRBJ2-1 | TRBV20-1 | CSAHGLAPNKRQFF | TGCAGTGCTCACGGACTAGCGCCAAATAAGAGGCAGTTCTTC
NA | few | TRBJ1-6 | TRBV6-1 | CASTWGPAHPNNSPLHF | TGTGCCAGTACCTGGGGTCCGGCGCATCCGAATAATTCACCCCTCCACTTT
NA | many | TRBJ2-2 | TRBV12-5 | CASGWSGAVVANTGELFF | TGTGCTAGTGGTTGGAGCGGAGCGGTTGTTGCGAACACCGGGGAGCTGTTTTTT
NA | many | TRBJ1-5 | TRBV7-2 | CASSPNGDQPQHF | TGTGCCAGCAGCCCAAACGGGGATCAGCCCCAGCATTTT
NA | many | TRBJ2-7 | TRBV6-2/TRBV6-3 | CASSLPAASYEQYF | TGTGCCAGCAGTCTCCCGGCAGCCTCCTACGAGCAGTACTTC
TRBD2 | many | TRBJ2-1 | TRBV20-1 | CSAGTSGVAGNEQFF | TGCAGTGCGGGGACTAGCGGGGTCGCGGGCAATGAGCAGTTCTTC
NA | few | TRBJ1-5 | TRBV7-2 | CASSSTTGSIQPQHF | TGTGCCAGCAGCTCGACCACAGGGTCGATTCAGCCCCAGCATTTT
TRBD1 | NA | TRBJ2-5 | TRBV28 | CASSSRPGTGTGAETQYF | TGTGCCAGCAGCTCCCGTCCCGGGACAGGCACCGGGGCAGAGACCCAGTACTTC
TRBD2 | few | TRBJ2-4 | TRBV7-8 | CASSPGLAGAGKNIQYF | TGTGCCAGCAGCCCGGGACTAGCGGGAGCTGGCAAAAACATTCAGTACTTC
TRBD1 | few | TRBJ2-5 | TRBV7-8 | CASSLGKGRGYQETQYF | TGTGCCAGCAGCTTGGGCAAAGGCAGGGGGTACCAAGAGACCCAGTACTTC
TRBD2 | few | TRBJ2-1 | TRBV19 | CASTNAGTSGRAYEQFF | TGTGCCAGTACCAACGCAGGGACTAGCGGGAGGGCATATGAGCAGTTCTTC
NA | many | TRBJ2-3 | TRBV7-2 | CASSPAVGGILSSPTDTQYF | TGTGCCAGCAGCCCCGCTGTAGGGGGGATCCTTTCTTCCCCCACAGATACGCAGTATTTT
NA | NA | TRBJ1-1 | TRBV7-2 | CASSRQVNTEAFF | TGTGCCAGCAGCCGACAGGTGAACACTGAAGCTTTCTTT
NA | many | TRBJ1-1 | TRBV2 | CASSIRPEAFF | TGTGCCAGCAGTATTCGTCCTGAAGCTTTCTTT
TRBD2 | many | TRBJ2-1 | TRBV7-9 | CASSPEVGERLAGPNEQFF | TGTGCCAGCAGCCCAGAGGTGGGGGAGAGGCTAGCGGGTCCCAATGAGCAGTTCTTC
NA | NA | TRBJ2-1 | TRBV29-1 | CSVEGQSSYNEQFF | TGCAGCGTTGAGGGCCAAAGCTCCTACAATGAGCAGTTCTTC